Below are 24 T cell receptor beta chains sequenced from a single sample in a study of T cell responses to AZD1222 COVID-19 vaccine. Profiling relied on immunoSEQ multiplex PCR, and the TCRdb table lists in-frame clones only, not all of them. In the table there are tens of thousands of clones, 75% to 90% of which are singletons. Sequenced here: peripheral blood, sampled 28 days after the second AZD1222 dose. The origin of the receptors is an adult who received the AZD1222 COVID-19 vaccine.

This chain links TRBV7-3 with TRBJ2-7, with 9 bases lining up with TRBD2. After removal of 2 bases from V and 6 bases from J, the junction contained 8 bases not matched to a gene. This CDR3 contains 15 residues. Per the germline V gene, CDR1 is SGHTA and CDR2 is FQGTGA. DNA for the CDR3: TGTGCCAGCAGCTTAGGTGGGGCGGGAGGGCGCGAGCAGTACTTC. Translation gives CASSLGGAGGREQYF.

This chain joins TRBV4-2 and TRBJ2-5, with 11 bases matching TRBD2. Germline assignment: CDR1 LGHNA and CDR2 YNFKEQ. CDR3 length: 18 residues. V trimming: 1 base; J trimming: 0 bases; junction bases outside the gene matches: 7. In DNA, the CDR3 is TGTGCCAGCAGCCAAGGTTCGCTAGCGGGAGGATACCAAGAGACCCAGTACTTC. It encodes CASSQGSLAGGYQETQYF.

This rearrangement joins TRBV7-2 to TRBJ1-4; D is possibly TRBD1 (5 bases). Trimming removed 1 base from V and 7 bases from J, with 13 bases in between. Germline assignment: CDR1 SGHTA and CDR2 FQGNSA. This CDR3 comprises 15 residues. The CDR3 spells CASSLVARESEKLFF. The CDR3 region has the DNA TGTGCCAGCAGCTTAGTGGCCAGGGAGAGTGAAAAACTGTTTTTT.

J is TRBJ2-2 and V is TRBV4-1, with 9 bases identical to TRBD1. V shed 4 bases, J shed 4 bases, and the junction held 4 bases outside the gene matches. The CDR3 is made up of 15 amino acids. Per germline, CDR1 MGHRA and CDR2 YSYEKL. The CDR3 DNA is TGCGCCAGCAGCCGGGGACAGGGTACCACCGGGGAGCTGTTTTTT. Encoded protein: CASSRGQGTTGELFF.

This chain joins TRBV9 and TRBJ2-7; a weak D match, TRBD1 (6 bases). The CDR3 is 16 residues long. Germline lookup yields CDR1 SGDLS and CDR2 YYNGEE. The V and J ends lost 2 bases and 3 bases respectively, with 18 bases between them. The DNA for the CDR3 is TGTGCCAGCAGCGTGGATTACACCTACAGGGACTACGAGCAGTACTTC. The encoded protein is CASSVDYTYRDYEQYF. Full variable domain (rest looked up from reference TRBV9 and TRBJ2-7): DSGVTQTPKHLITATGQRVTLRCSPRSGDLSVYWYQQSLDQGLQFLIQYYNGEERAKGNILERFSAQQFPDLHSELNLSSLELGDSALYFCASSVDYTYRDYEQYFGPGTRLTVT.

A few counts support this clone. This chain connects TRBV7-2 to TRBJ2-3; 15 positions agree with TRBD2. The CDR3 spans 15 residues. Trimming at V came to 5 bases and at J to 5 bases, leaving 2 bases not matched to a gene. Looked up from germline, CDR1 is SGHTA and CDR2 is FQGNSA. CDR3 protein: CASSPGLAGGDTQYF. The CDR3 nucleotides are TGTGCCAGCAGCCCGGGACTAGCGGGGGGAGATACGCAGTATTTT.

The chain carries TRBV7-2 and TRBJ2-2; the match to TRBD2 covers 8 bases. CDR3 length: 16 amino acids. The junction had 9 bases not matched to a gene; V was cut back by 8 bases and J by 1 base. Germline loops: CDR1 SGHTA, CDR2 FQGNSA. The CDR3: CASRSGGTGNTGELFF. The CDR3 nucleotides are TGTGCCAGCCGAAGCGGGGGCACCGGGAACACCGGGGAGCTGTTTTTT.

The chain is built from TRBV7-9 and TRBJ2-7, with D perhaps TRBD1 (6 bases). Trimming removed 5 bases from V and 6 bases from J, with 11 bases in between. This CDR3 comprises 12 residues. Germline lookup yields CDR1 SEHNR and CDR2 FQNEAQ (reference sequence). The CDR3 sequence is CASSAQGFEQYF. The DNA for the CDR3 is TGTGCCAGCAGCGCCCAGGGGTTCGAGCAGTACTTC. Full variable domain (missing parts from reference TRBV7-9 and TRBJ2-7): DTGVSQNPRHKITKRGQNVTFRCDPISEHNRLYWYRQTLGQGPEFLTYFQNEAQLEKSRLLSDRFSAERPKGSFSTLEIQRTEQGDSAMYLCASSAQGFEQYFGPGTRLTVT.

V is TRBV21-1 and J is TRBJ2-7; TRBD2 is the table's D call, not checked against the DNA. TRBV21-1 is a pseudogene. The CDR3 length is 20 residues. CDR3: CASSAESLAGVRSCGCEQYF. The CDR3 nucleotides are TGTGCCAGCAGCGCAGAGTCGCTAGCGGGAGTACGGTCCTGCGGGTGCGAGCAGTACTTC.

The rearrangement links TRBV9 to TRBJ2-1, with D possibly called TRBD1 or TRBD2 (5 bases each). This CDR3 comprises 13 residues. Trimming took off 3 bases at V and 5 bases at J, with 9 bases between the two ends. Germline assignment: CDR1 SGDLS and CDR2 YYNGEE. CDR3 in DNA: TGTGCCAGCAGCGCGGGACCCAACAATGAGCAGTTCTTC. Translated, it gives CASSAGPNNEQFF.

This chain connects TRBV5-1 to TRBJ1-6, with TRBD1 as a possible D gene (6 bases). Trimming cost V 0 bases and J 9 bases, with 10 bases left between them. The germline V gene has CDR1 SGHRS and CDR2 YFSETQ. CDR3 length equals 14 residues. The CDR3 spells CASSLAEQGSPLHF. The CDR3 DNA reads as TGCGCCAGCAGCTTGGCTGAACAGGGTTCACCCCTCCACTTT.

The chain carries TRBV5-1 and TRBJ1-4, with unresolved D. Per germline, CDR1 SGHRS and CDR2 YFSETQ. The V and J ends lost 4 bases and 8 bases respectively, with 15 bases between them. The CDR3 has 14 amino acids. The CDR3 bases are TGCGCCAGCAGCCTAGGTTATGGTCAGGAAAAACTGTTTTTT. The encoded protein is CASSLGYGQEKLFF.

The DNA for the CDR3 is TGTGCCAGCAGCCAAGTTTGGTTACAAGAGACCCAGTACTTC. Its protein product is CASSQVWLQETQYF. The chain links TRBV14 to TRBJ2-5; D is unclear. Per germline, CDR1 SGHDN and CDR2 FVKESK. The germline V and J ends were trimmed by 1 base and 2 bases, with 8 bases remaining between them. CDR3 length: 14 amino acids. Combining the CDR3 with reference TRBV14 and TRBJ2-5 gives the whole variable domain EAGVTQFPSHSVIEKGQTVTLRCDPISGHDNLYWYRRVMGKEIKFLLHFVKESKQDESGMPNNRFLAERTGGTYSTLKVQPAELEDSGVYFCASSQVWLQETQYFGPGTRLLVL.

The chain carries TRBV11-3 and TRBJ2-2; D unresolved. The CDR3 spans 13 residues. The V and J ends lost 0 bases and 6 bases respectively, with 5 bases between them. Germline lookup yields CDR1 SGHNT and CDR2 YENEEA. CDR3 bases: TGTGCCAGCAGCTTAGATCAATCCGGGGAGCTGTTTTTT. Encoded protein: CASSLDQSGELFF.

V is TRBV5-4 and J is TRBJ1-2; the match to TRBD1 covers 8 bases. CDR3 length equals 14 residues. Germline values: CDR1 SGHNT, CDR2 YYREEE (reference sequence). With 2 bases clipped from V and 4 bases from J, the junction kept 4 bases outside the gene matches. Written as DNA, the CDR3 is TGTGCCAGCAGCTTCCCGGACAGGGTCTATGGCTACACCTTC. Translation: CASSFPDRVYGYTF.

This clone occurred once. The chain links TRBV7-9 to TRBJ2-4; D not certain. V dropped 5 bases and J dropped 0 bases, with 17 bases sitting between them. Germline V gene data show CDR1 as SEHNR and CDR2 as FQNEAQ (reference sequence). The CDR3 is 17 amino acids. The CDR3 loop is CASSRQLRTLAKNIQYF. In DNA form, the CDR3 reads TGTGCCAGCAGCCGCCAGCTCAGAACCCTAGCCAAAAACATTCAGTACTTC.

The chain joins TRBV6-2 or TRBV6-3 to TRBJ2-1; D remains ambiguous. The CDR3 covers 15 residues. V lost 1 base and J 8 bases, leaving 15 bases between the germline ends. CDR1 is MNHEY, CDR2 SVGEGT, per germline. The CDR3 DNA sequence: TGTGCCAGCAGTTACTATCGAAATTATGGGGATGAGCAGTTCTTC. Protein product: CASSYYRNYGDEQFF.

This sequence joins TRBV6-6 and TRBJ2-1, with no clear D. CDR1 MNHNY and CDR2 SVGAGI come from the germline V gene (reference sequence). Between the trimmed V and J ends, which lost 2 bases and 10 bases, there was a span of 9 bases. The CDR3 is made up of 12 amino acids. CDR3 sequence reads: CASSYVPREQFF. CDR3 bases: TGTGCCAGCAGTTACGTCCCGCGGGAGCAGTTCTTC.

This clone was seen a handful of times. This chain joins TRBV6-4 and TRBJ1-5, with D tentatively TRBD1 (5 bases). The V end was cut by 3 bases, the J end by 1 base, with 10 bases between. This CDR3 region has 15 residues. In germline, CDR1 is MRHNA, CDR2 SNTAGT. This CDR3 is CASSEQAISNQPQHF. The DNA for the CDR3 is TGTGCCAGCAGTGAACAGGCCATCAGCAATCAGCCCCAGCATTTT.

The chain combines TRBV4-1 with TRBJ2-3; D is unclear. The CDR3 is made up of 17 amino acids. Germline assignment: CDR1 MGHRA and CDR2 YSYEKL. Trimming removed 4 bases at V and 0 bases at J, with 17 bases between. The chain's CDR3 is CASSPRFVSASTDTQYF. The CDR3 coding sequence is TGCGCCAGCAGCCCCCGATTCGTCTCCGCTAGCACAGATACGCAGTATTTT.

The J gene is TRBJ2-1, the V gene TRBV24-1; D gene uncertain. The CDR3 is 12 amino acids. Per germline, CDR1 KGHDR and CDR2 SFDVKD. Trimming shortened V by 4 bases and J by 5 bases, and 5 bases separated the two germline ends. In DNA form, the CDR3 reads TGTGCCACCAGTGAGCAAGACAATGAGCAGTTCTTC. This encodes CATSEQDNEQFF.

The gene calls are TRBV3-1 (or the pseudogene TRBV3-2) and TRBJ2-1; D gene ambiguous. The ends were cut back, 1 base at V and 4 bases at J, with 8 bases in the middle. Germline V lookup: CDR1 LGHDT, CDR2 YNNKEL (reference sequence). The CDR3 runs 14 residues. The CDR3 sequence is CASSQADQYNEQFF. In nucleotides, the CDR3 is TGTGCCAGCAGCCAAGCGGACCAATACAATGAGCAGTTCTTC.

CDR3 bases: TGTGCCTGGAGCACATCCGGGACAGTCTACTATGGCTACACCTTC. It translates to CAWSTSGTVYYGYTF. This chain links TRBV30 with TRBJ1-2; the match to TRBD1 covers 7 bases. The germline V gene encodes CDR1 GTSNPN and CDR2 SVGIG (reference sequence). This CDR3 has 15 amino acids. Germline trimming cut 3 bases from V and 3 bases from J; bases unmatched to any gene: 10.

The chain employs TRBV25-1 and TRBJ1-2; D remains unclear. CDR3 length: 13 amino acids. Germline-derived CDR1 and CDR2 are MGHDK and SYGVNS. V was shortened by 3 bases and J by 8 bases, with 13 bases between the two germline ends. The CDR3 nucleotides are TGTGCCAGCAGTGATAGTGGGTTGCTGGGCTACACCTTC. Its translation: CASSDSGLLGYTF.